Presented here are 7 T cell receptor beta chains from one specimen sequenced in a study of T cells in Graves' hyperthyroidism and ophthalmopathy. TCR beta CDR3 regions were amplified from RNA. The study used the HTBI primer set for a first-round RT-PCR of the TCR CDR3. TCRdb reanalysed the multiplex PCR reads using MiXCR and keeps one entry per CDR3 protein. The sample has nearly 600,000 distinct CDR3 sequences; approximately 15% are singletons. The sample consisted of blood. The source is a woman between 18 and 29 years old with Graves' ophthalmopathy.

This clonotype was recorded at least ten times. The rearrangement uses TRBV27 and TRBJ2-1; 8 bases fit TRBD2. Unmatched junction bases numbered 14, after V lost 2 bases and J lost 14 bases. The CDR3 totals 15 residues. CDR1 is MNHEY, CDR2 SMNVEV, per germline (reference sequence). For the CDR3, the DNA is TGTGCCAGCAGTTTAGTTCGAGGGACGGGACTAGATAAGTTCTTC. Translation: CASSLVRGTGLDKFF.

This clonotype was picked up many times. The rearrangement joins TRBV7-6 to TRBJ2-7, with 13 bases lining up with TRBD2. The V gene's germline CDR1 is SGHVS and CDR2 FNYEAQ. The CDR3 has 14 amino acids. Trimming cost V 4 bases and J 5 bases; bases outside gene matches: 2. The CDR3 here is CASSSGLAGNEQYF. CDR3 nucleotide sequence: TGTGCCAGCAGCTCGGGACTAGCGGGAAACGAGCAGTACTTC.

The chain recombines TRBV24-1 with TRBJ2-1; 9 bases are a match to TRBD1. V lost 3 bases to trimming and J lost 2 bases; unmatched junction nucleotides: 10. CDR1 is KGHDR, CDR2 SFDVKD, per germline. The CDR3 has 18 residues. The CDR3 loop is CATSDALGTGKTYNEQFF. The CDR3 bases are TGTGCCACCAGTGATGCCCTCGGGACAGGGAAAACCTACAATGAGCAGTTCTTC.

The table lists this clonotype with a few counts. V is TRBV14 and J is TRBJ2-2, with 7 bases identical to TRBD2. Germline lookup yields CDR1 SGHDN and CDR2 FVKESK. The CDR3 is made up of 14 amino acids. V lost 2 bases and J lost 6; bases outside the gene matches: 3. The CDR3 reads CASSQMAGAGELFF. Written as DNA, the CDR3 is TGTGCCAGCAGCCAAATGGCGGGAGCCGGGGAGCTGTTTTTT. Looking up the rest from reference TRBV14 and TRBJ2-2 gives the full variable domain: EAGVTQFPSHSVIEKGQTVTLRCDPISGHDNLYWYRRVMGKEIKFLLHFVKESKQDESGMPNNRFLAERTGGTYSTLKVQPAELEDSGVYFCASSQMAGAGELFFGEGSRLTVL.

The rearrangement uses TRBV19 and TRBJ2-1, with 7 bases identical to TRBD2. Trimming removed 2 bases from V and 2 bases from J; junction bases left unmatched: 9. The germline CDR1 and CDR2 sequences are LNHDA and SQIVND (reference sequence). This CDR3 spans 17 amino acids. CDR3 loop: CASSIRSAGAAYNEQFF. The CDR3 nucleotides are TGTGCCAGTAGTATACGGTCGGCGGGAGCGGCCTACAATGAGCAGTTCTTC. The full variable domain, its missing parts supplied by reference TRBV19 and TRBJ2-1, is DGGITQSPKYLFRKEGQNVTLSCEQNLNHDAMYWYRQDPGQGLRLIYYSQIVNDFQKGDIAEGYSVSREKKESFPLTVTSAQKNPTAFYLCASSIRSAGAAYNEQFFGPGTRLTVL.

This clonotype was seen a few times. One end of the junction is discordant with germline, which a read error may explain. The chain combines TRBV7-2 with TRBJ1-5; TRBD1 matches at 8 bases. The length of the CDR3 is 14 residues. Germline V gene lookup returns CDR1 SGHTA and CDR2 FQGNSA. CDR3 in DNA: TGTGCCAGCAGCCCAACAGGGGGTGGTCAGCCCCGGCATTTT. Protein product: CASSPTGGGQPRHF.

The chain employs TRBV28 and TRBJ2-3, with TRBD2 identical over 16 bases. Losses at the gene ends were 5 bases for V and 4 bases for J; bases not matched to a gene: 6. CDR3 length: 17 residues. Per germline, CDR1 MDHEN and CDR2 SYDVKM. CDR3 region: CASSPGTSGGGADTQYF. The DNA for the CDR3 is TGTGCCAGCAGTCCCGGGACTAGCGGGGGGGGGGCAGATACGCAGTATTTT.